This entry lists 22 T cell receptor beta chains sequenced from one sample in a study of OX40 agonist ivuxolimab in advanced cancers. Repertoires were generated with immunoSEQ multiplex PCR, while TCRdb's copy carries only in-frame clones and drops some. The sample yields some 90,000 clones, more than 75% seen once. The material sequenced was CD4+ or CD8+ T cells sorted from blood, taken in a trial of the OX40 agonist ivuxolimab. These receptors were taken from an adult with an advanced solid tumor such as melanoma, head and neck, liver or kidney cancer.

A few counts support this clone. The V call is TRBV19, the J call TRBJ1-2; D unclear. Between the trimmed V and J ends, which lost 3 bases and 5 bases, there was a span of 10 bases. CDR3 length: 13 residues. CDR1 is LNHDA and CDR2 is SQIVND in the germline V gene (reference sequence). The CDR3 sequence: CASSITGEYGYTF. The CDR3 DNA reads as TGTGCCAGTAGTATTACCGGGGAATATGGCTACACCTTC.

This clone occurred a few times. The rearrangement links TRBV27 to TRBJ1-5, with TRBD1 matching 7 bases. The germline CDR1 and CDR2 sequences are MNHEY and SMNVEV (reference sequence). V was pared by 6 bases and J by 7 bases, with 12 bases of the junction left unmatched. There are 15 residues in the CDR3. The CDR3, as DNA: TGTGCCAGCAGAGCCGGGACACAGGGGAGACAGCCCCAGCATTTT. This sequence encodes CASRAGTQGRQPQHF.

The gene calls are TRBV6-6 and TRBJ1-6; a possible D gene is TRBD1 (5 bases). Trimming cost V 6 bases and J 7 bases, with 13 bases left between them. The CDR3 runs to 14 residues. Germline values: CDR1 MNHNY, CDR2 SVGAGI (reference sequence). The CDR3 DNA follows: TGTGCCAGCAGCACGGACATCCGGAATTCACCCCTCCACTTT. Its translation: CASSTDIRNSPLHF.

This chain links TRBV7-3 with TRBJ2-7, with 10 bases identical to TRBD1. The CDR3 has 14 residues. J gave up 3 bases and V 5 bases, and 4 bases lay outside the gene matches. Germline CDR1 SGHTA, CDR2 FQGTGA. DNA for the CDR3: TGTGCCAGCAGCCGGGGGACAGGGGACTACGAGCAGTACTTC. Its protein is CASSRGTGDYEQYF.

This chain connects TRBV5-4 to TRBJ2-1; tentative D call: TRBD2 (5 bases). The CDR3 contains 15 residues. The V end was cut by 5 bases, the J end by 6 bases, with 18 bases between. Looked up from germline, CDR1 is SGHNT and CDR2 is YYREEE (reference sequence). The CDR3 sequence is CASSLGTRNGNEQFF. CDR3 coding DNA: TGTGCCAGCAGTTTAGGTACTAGGAATGGCAATGAGCAGTTCTTC. Filled out from reference TRBV5-4 and TRBJ2-1, the complete variable domain reads ETGVTQSPTHLIKTRGQQVTLRCSSQSGHNTVSWYQQALGQGPQFIFQYYREEENGRGNFPPRFSGLQFPNYSSELNVNALELDDSALYLCASSLGTRNGNEQFFGPGTRLTVL.

The chain uses TRBV19 and TRBJ2-1; no definite D call. The CDR3 sequence is 13 residues long. V lost 2 bases to trimming and J lost 2 bases, with 4 bases between them. Germline V gives CDR1 LNHDA, CDR2 SQIVND (reference sequence). In DNA, the CDR3 is TGTGCCAGTAGTATAAGGGCCTACAATGAGCAGTTCTTC. Encoded protein: CASSIRAYNEQFF.

The gene calls are TRBV7-7 and TRBJ2-6; D is uncertain. This CDR3 region has 18 residues. Trimming took 5 bases from V and 5 from J, leaving 22 bases between them. Germline V gene sequence: CDR1 SSHAT, CDR2 FNYEAQ (reference sequence). The CDR3 region is CASSGLIMPQSRANVLTF. The CDR3 DNA sequence: TGTGCCAGCAGCGGCCTTATTATGCCACAAAGTCGGGCCAACGTCCTGACTTTC.

The chain joins TRBV28 to TRBJ1-1; TRBD1 aligns across 11 bases. J gave up 4 bases and V 2 bases, and 6 bases lay outside the gene matches. CDR1 is MDHEN and CDR2 is SYDVKM in the germline V gene. CDR3 size: 16 residues. CDR3 in amino acids: CASSLGDRGESTEAFF. In nucleotides, the CDR3 is TGTGCCAGCAGTTTAGGGGACAGGGGGGAGAGCACTGAAGCTTTCTTT.

The chain combines TRBV5-1 with TRBJ1-2; the D gene is possibly TRBD1 (5 bases). The CDR3 sequence is 16 residues long. Germline loops: CDR1 SGHRS, CDR2 YFSETQ. Deletions cut 0 bases from V and 2 bases from J, with 14 bases between. The CDR3 loop is CASSLAGQRGNYGYTF. Written as DNA, the CDR3 is TGCGCCAGCAGCTTGGCGGGCCAGAGGGGAAACTATGGCTACACCTTC. The whole variable domain, filled in from reference TRBV5-1 and TRBJ1-2, reads KAGVTQTPRYLIKTRGQQVTLSCSPISGHRSVSWYQQTPGQGLQFLFEYFSETQRNKGNFPGRFSGRQFSNSRSEMNVSTLELGDSALYLCASSLAGQRGNYGYTFGSGTRLTVV.

In its sample, this clone was seen once. This rearrangement joins TRBV5-4 to TRBJ1-5; D not certain. Germline values: CDR1 SGHNT, CDR2 YYREEE (reference sequence). V was cut by 1 base and J by 0 bases, with 5 bases left in between. The CDR3 covers 14 residues. In DNA form, the CDR3 reads TGTGCCAGCAGCTTGCAAGGTAGCAATCAGCCCCAGCATTTT. Protein product: CASSLQGSNQPQHF.

The chain couples TRBV5-1 to TRBJ1-1; D is ambiguous. Germline CDR1 reads SGHRS; CDR2 reads YFSETQ. V lost 0 bases and J lost 3, with 6 bases in between. CDR3 length: 13 amino acids. The CDR3 is CASSLVRDTEAFF. CDR3 coding DNA: TGCGCCAGCAGCTTGGTGAGGGACACTGAAGCTTTCTTT.

This rearrangement joins TRBV25-1 to TRBJ2-6, with D uncertain. The CDR3 has 13 amino acids. The V and J ends lost 6 bases and 4 bases respectively, with 7 bases between them. Germline-derived CDR1 and CDR2 are MGHDK and SYGVNS. CDR3 nucleotide sequence: TGTGCCAGCAGGCCACCAGGGGCCAACGTCCTGACTTTC. Translation gives CASRPPGANVLTF.

This chain connects TRBV2 to TRBJ2-3; D not resolved. There are 13 residues in the CDR3. The germline V gene has CDR1 SNHLY and CDR2 FYNNEI. V was clipped by 8 bases and J by 2 bases, with 11 bases between them. The CDR3 loop is CASHLETTDTQYF. CDR3 nucleotide sequence: TGTGCCAGCCATCTAGAGACCACAGATACGCAGTATTTT.

This clone was seen once. The gene calls are TRBV7-9 and TRBJ2-4; no clear D gene. Germline V gene sequence: CDR1 SEHNR, CDR2 FQNEAQ (reference sequence). Trimming took off 3 bases at V and 1 base at J, with 4 bases between the two ends. The CDR3 consists of 13 residues. CDR3 amino acids: CASSLSAKNIQYF. The CDR3 bases are TGTGCCAGCAGCTTGTCCGCCAAAAACATTCAGTACTTC.

V usage is TRBV19 and J usage is TRBJ1-3; TRBD1 matches at 7 bases. The CDR3 totals 15 residues. Germline CDR1 reads LNHDA; CDR2 reads SQIVND (reference sequence). V was clipped by 7 bases and J by 8 bases; unmatched bases: 14. The CDR3 spells CASTKGAGSFDTIYF. The CDR3 DNA follows: TGTGCCAGTACCAAGGGGGCAGGTAGCTTCGACACCATATATTTT.

This clone was seen once. V gene TRBV27 combines with J gene TRBJ2-3; D gene uncertain. CDR3 length: 14 residues. CDR1 and CDR2 from the germline V gene are MNHEY and SMNVEV (reference sequence). Trimming shortened V by 7 bases and J by 0 bases, and 11 bases separated the two germline ends. The CDR3, as DNA: TGTGCCAGCAACTCAATTAGCAGCACAGATACGCAGTATTTT. Encoded protein: CASNSISSTDTQYF.

J is TRBJ1-4 and V is TRBV9; no definite D call. CDR1 and CDR2 (germline): SGDLS, YYNGEE. The V gene lost 3 bases and the J gene lost 11 bases, with 11 bases spanning the gap. The CDR3 contains 12 residues. In DNA form, the CDR3 reads TGTGCCAGCAGCGCACCCAATGCGAAACTGTTTTTT. It yields the protein CASSAPNAKLFF.

The chain joins TRBV10-2 to TRBJ2-2; 8 bases are shared with TRBD2. Looked up from germline, CDR1 is WSHSY and CDR2 is SAAADI. Germline trimming cut 7 bases from V and 0 bases from J; bases unmatched to any gene: 1. The CDR3 is 14 residues long. Written as DNA, the CDR3 is TGCGCCAGCAAGCGGGAGACGAACACCGGGGAGCTGTTTTTT. This codes for CASKRETNTGELFF.

This clone came up a few times. The rearrangement joins TRBV7-3 to TRBJ2-7, with 10 bases fitting TRBD1. Trimming cost V 5 bases and J 3 bases; bases outside gene matches: 7. The CDR3 spans 15 residues. Germline CDR1 reads SGHTA; CDR2 reads FQGTGA. CDR3 coding DNA: TGTGCCAGCAGCCCCGCGGGACAGGGGTTCTACGAGCAGTACTTC. It is translated as CASSPAGQGFYEQYF.

This chain uses TRBV2 with TRBJ2-7, with D possibly matching TRBD1 (6 bases). V was clipped by 6 bases and J by 9 bases, with 21 bases between them. CDR1 and CDR2 from the germline V gene are SNHLY and FYNNEI. CDR3 length: 14 amino acids. The CDR3 here is CASRETTGSGGQYV. The CDR3 coding sequence is TGTGCCAGCAGGGAAACAACAGGGTCGGGCGGGCAGTACGTC.

The sample holds a few counts of this clone. The CDR3 DNA reads TGTGCCAGCTCACTTAGAGGGCCTCAAGAGACCCAGTACTTC. It specifies CASSLRGPQETQYF. V is TRBV18 and J is TRBJ2-5, with D possibly TRBD2 on 5 matching bases. CDR3 length: 14 amino acids. Germline CDR1 is KGHSH and CDR2 is LQKENI. V was cut by 4 bases and J by 2 bases, with 11 bases left in between.

This chain joins TRBV4-2 and TRBJ1-2; D might be TRBD1 (6 bases). The CDR3 loop spans 14 amino acids. Germline loops: CDR1 LGHNA, CDR2 YNFKEQ. Trimming took off 0 bases at V and 8 bases at J, with 13 bases between the two ends. The CDR3 sequence is CASSQDGGLGGYTF. The CDR3 region has the DNA TGTGCCAGCAGCCAAGATGGGGGGCTTGGGGGCTACACCTTC.